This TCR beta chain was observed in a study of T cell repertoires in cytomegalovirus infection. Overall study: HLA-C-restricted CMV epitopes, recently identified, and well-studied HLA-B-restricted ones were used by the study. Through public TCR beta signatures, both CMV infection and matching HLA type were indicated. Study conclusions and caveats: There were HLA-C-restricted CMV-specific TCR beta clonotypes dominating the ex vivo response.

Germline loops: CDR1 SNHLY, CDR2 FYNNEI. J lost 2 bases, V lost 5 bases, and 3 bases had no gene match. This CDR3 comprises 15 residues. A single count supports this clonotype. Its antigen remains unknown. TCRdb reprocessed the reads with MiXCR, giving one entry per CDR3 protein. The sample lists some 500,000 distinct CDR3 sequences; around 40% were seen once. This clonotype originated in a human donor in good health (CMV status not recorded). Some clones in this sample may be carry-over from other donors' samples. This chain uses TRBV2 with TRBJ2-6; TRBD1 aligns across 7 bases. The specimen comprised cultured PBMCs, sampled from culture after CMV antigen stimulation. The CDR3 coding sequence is TGTGCCAGCAGTTCCCAGGGGGCTGGGGCCAACGTCCTGACTTTC. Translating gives CASSSQGAGANVLTF. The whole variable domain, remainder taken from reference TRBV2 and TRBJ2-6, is EPEVTQTPSHQVTQMGQEVILRCVPISNHLYFYWYRQILGQKVEFLVSFYNNEISEKSEIFDDQFSVERPDGSNFTLKIRSTKLEDSAMYFCASSSQGAGANVLTFGAGSRLTVL.